This entry lists 18 T cell receptor beta chains sequenced from one sample in a study of identical twins. TCRdb re-analysed the 5' RACE reads in MiXCR, keeping a single row per CDR3 protein. The repertoire consists of roughly 1.6 million distinct CDR3 sequences, with roughly 35% occurring once and the leading ten covering approximately 0.29%. The sample was cord blood. These receptors all stem from a newborn girl in good health.

The J gene is TRBJ1-3, the V gene TRBV6-1, with D tentatively TRBD1 (5 bases). Trimming pared 8 bases from V and 4 bases from J, leaving 24 bases between. The germline V gene has CDR1 MNHNS and CDR2 SASEGT. The CDR3 consists of 17 residues. CDR3 nucleotide sequence: TGTGCCAGCCAAGGGTCGGCATGGCCAGGGACCGGAAACACCATATATTTT. Its translation is CASQGSAWPGTGNTIYF.

Notes on this clonotype: One end of the junction varies from germline; a read error may be responsible. This chain uses TRBV7-2 with TRBJ2-1, with D possibly matching TRBD2 (5 bases). The CDR3 length is 14 residues. Germline V lookup: CDR1 SGHTA, CDR2 FQGNSA. CDR3 amino acids: CASSLDSLAASQFF. DNA of the CDR3: TGTGCCAGTAGCTTAGATAGTCTAGCTGCTTCGCAGTTCTTC.

CDR3 sequence reads: CASSEIGTSNQPQHF. In DNA, the CDR3 is TGTGCCAGCAGTGAAATTGGGACAAGCAATCAGCCCCAGCATTTT. The chain links TRBV2 to TRBJ1-5; maybe TRBD1 (6 bases). The CDR3 length is 15 residues. In germline, CDR1 is SNHLY, CDR2 FYNNEI. Trimming stripped 2 bases from V and 1 base from J, with 9 bases between.

The chain recombines TRBV24-1 with TRBJ2-1; D may be TRBD1 (6 bases). Germline CDR1 reads KGHDR; CDR2 reads SFDVKD. The CDR3 spans 19 residues. Trimming removed 0 bases at V and 0 bases at J, with 17 bases between. CDR3 region: CATSDLSPLTGDSYNEQFF. The CDR3 DNA is TGTGCCACCAGTGATTTGAGCCCCCTGACAGGCGACTCCTACAATGAGCAGTTCTTC.

The chain employs TRBV7-8 and TRBJ2-3, with 12 bases aligning to TRBD2. CDR3 length equals 16 residues. V was clipped by 5 bases and J by 4 bases; unmatched bases: 7. Germline-derived CDR1 and CDR2 are SGHVS and FQNEAQ. CDR3 region: CASSARLAGVPDTQYF. The CDR3 DNA reads as TGTGCCAGCAGCGCCCGACTAGCGGGAGTACCAGATACGCAGTATTTT.

This clonotype was detected only a few times. The chain couples TRBV2 to TRBJ2-4, with 8 positions matching TRBD1. The J call is uncertain, as TRBJ2-7 better fits the DNA end. CDR3 length equals 13 residues. CDR1 is SNHLY, CDR2 FYNNEI, per germline. In DNA, the CDR3 is TGTGCCAGCACGGGACAGGCCGCCTACGAGCAGTACTTC. This gives the protein CASTGQAAYEQYF.

The chain is built from TRBV7-9 and TRBJ2-1; 7 positions agree with TRBD1. Trimming took 5 bases from V and 0 from J; bases not matched to a gene: 10. Per the germline V gene, CDR1 is SEHNR and CDR2 is FQNEAQ (reference sequence). The CDR3 has 17 residues. The CDR3 protein is CASSHPLDRPSYNEQFF. CDR3 in DNA: TGTGCCAGCAGCCACCCTTTGGACAGGCCCTCCTACAATGAGCAGTTCTTC.

J is TRBJ2-1 and V is TRBV7-9; TRBD2 is a possible D gene (6 bases). The ends were cut back, 7 bases at V and 6 bases at J, with 16 bases in the middle. The germline V gene encodes CDR1 SEHNR and CDR2 FQNEAQ (reference sequence). The CDR3 spans 14 residues. DNA for the CDR3: TGTGCCAGCATCGGTTTAGCGGAACTCAATGAGCAGTTCTTC. Protein product: CASIGLAELNEQFF.

This clonotype has at least ten counts. The J gene is TRBJ2-7, the V gene TRBV4-2; D unclear. The V and J ends lost 4 bases and 9 bases respectively, with 19 bases between them. CDR1 is LGHNA, CDR2 YNFKEQ, per germline. The length of the CDR3 is 14 residues. CDR3 sequence (DNA): TGTGCCAGCAGCCGAAATCCCGGGCCAAACGGGCAGTACTTC. It encodes CASSRNPGPNGQYF.

This chain joins TRBV11-2 and TRBJ2-3; 10 positions match TRBD2. With V trimmed by 5 bases and J by 1 base, 6 bases remained unmatched. Germline V CDR1 and CDR2: SGHAT, FQNNGV. The CDR3 loop spans 16 amino acids. For the CDR3, the DNA is TGTGCCAGCAGCCCTATTCTAGCGGGGGGCACAGATACGCAGTATTTT. This gives the protein CASSPILAGGTDTQYF.

The rearrangement joins TRBV20-1 to TRBJ2-7; 11 bases line up with TRBD2. This CDR3 is built from 17 residues. Unmatched junction bases numbered 12, after V lost 5 bases and J lost 0 bases. Per germline, CDR1 DFQATT and CDR2 SNEGSKA (reference sequence). CDR3 residues: CSALTRTSGYLSYEQYF. CDR3 nucleotides: TGCAGTGCTCTGACCCGGACTAGCGGGTACCTCTCCTACGAGCAGTACTTC.

This sequence joins TRBV6-1 and TRBJ1-2; D is ambiguous. CDR3 length: 13 residues. Per the germline V gene, CDR1 is MNHNS and CDR2 is SASEGT. Trimming shortened V by 6 bases and J by 0 bases, and 8 bases separated the two germline ends. The CDR3 DNA is TGTGCCAGCAGGGCAGACTCTAACTATGGCTACACCTTC. Its protein is CASRADSNYGYTF.

This clonotype was seen only a few times. The chain links TRBV5-1 to TRBJ2-5; D is undetermined. V lost 7 bases and J 1 base, leaving 14 bases between the germline ends. This CDR3 has 14 residues. The V gene's germline CDR1 is SGHRS and CDR2 YFSETQ. CDR3 sequence reads: CASGPSWGQETQYF. In DNA, the CDR3 is TGCGCCAGCGGACCGAGTTGGGGCCAAGAGACCCAGTACTTC.

The chain is built from TRBV7-2 and TRBJ1-2, with D maybe TRBD1 (6 bases). This CDR3 contains 15 residues. V gave up 1 base and J gave up 5 bases, with 14 bases separating them. Germline values: CDR1 SGHTA, CDR2 FQGNSA. The CDR3 DNA follows: TGTGCCAGCAGCTTAGACTCGGGGGCAGGATATGGCTACACCTTC. This encodes CASSLDSGAGYGYTF.

This clonotype was counted at least ten times. The rearrangement uses TRBV10-3 and TRBJ1-2, with a possible D match to TRBD1 (5 bases). Trimming removed 5 bases from V and 4 bases from J, with 14 bases in between. The CDR3 has 14 residues. Germline CDR1 reads ENHRY; CDR2 reads SYGVKD. CDR3 sequence reads: CAISIARDLYGYTF. The CDR3, as DNA: TGTGCCATCAGTATCGCCAGGGACCTCTATGGCTACACCTTC.

This clonotype has a count of ten or more. The chain has TRBV12-3 or TRBV12-4 and TRBJ2-5; D gene ambiguous. The CDR3 contains 11 residues. V was shortened by 5 bases and J by 4 bases, with 5 bases between the two germline ends. The CDR3 is CASSETETQYF. Written as DNA, the CDR3 is TGTGCCAGCAGTGAGACAGAGACCCAGTACTTC.

This clonotype was observed many times. V and J are TRBV20-1 and TRBJ2-7; D not resolved. The V gene lost 6 bases and the J gene lost 3 bases, with 9 bases spanning the gap. From germline, CDR1 is DFQATT and CDR2 SNEGSKA (reference sequence). The CDR3 has 11 residues. In DNA form, the CDR3 reads TGCAGTGCCGCTCCTGGCTACGAGCAGTACTTC. Amino acids: CSAAPGYEQYF.

The chain recombines TRBV2 with TRBJ2-5; D is undetermined. Germline values: CDR1 SNHLY, CDR2 FYNNEI. The CDR3 sequence is 10 residues long. V was pared by 0 bases and J by 13 bases, with 6 bases between. The CDR3 nucleotides read TGTGCCAGCAGTGAAGCAGGGTGGTACTTC. It is translated as CASSEAGWYF. Using reference TRBV2 and TRBJ2-5 for the parts outside the CDR3, the full variable domain is EPEVTQTPSHQVTQMGQEVILRCVPISNHLYFYWYRQILGQKVEFLVSFYNNEISEKSEIFDDQFSVERPDGSNFTLKIRSTKLEDSAMYFCASSEAGWYFGPGTRLLVL.